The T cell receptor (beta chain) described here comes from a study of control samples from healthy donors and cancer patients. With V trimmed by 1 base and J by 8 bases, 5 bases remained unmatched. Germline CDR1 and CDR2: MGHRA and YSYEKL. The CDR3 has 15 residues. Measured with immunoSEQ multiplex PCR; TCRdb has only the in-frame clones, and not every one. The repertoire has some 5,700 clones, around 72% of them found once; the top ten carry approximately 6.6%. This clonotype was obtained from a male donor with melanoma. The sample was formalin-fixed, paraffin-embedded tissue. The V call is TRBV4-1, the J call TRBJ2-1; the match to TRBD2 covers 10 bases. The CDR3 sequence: CASSQGLAGVHEQFF. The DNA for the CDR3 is TGCGCCAGCAGCCAAGGTCTAGCGGGAGTCCATGAGCAGTTCTTC.